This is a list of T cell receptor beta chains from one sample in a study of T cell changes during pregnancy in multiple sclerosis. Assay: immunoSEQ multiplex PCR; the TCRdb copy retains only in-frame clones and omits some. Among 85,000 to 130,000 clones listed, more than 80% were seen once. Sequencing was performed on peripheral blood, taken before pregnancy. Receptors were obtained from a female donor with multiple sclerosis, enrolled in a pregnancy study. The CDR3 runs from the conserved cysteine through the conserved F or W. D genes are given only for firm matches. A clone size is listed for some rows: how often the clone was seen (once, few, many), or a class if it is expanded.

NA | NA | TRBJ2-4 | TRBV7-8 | CASSLSGAKNIQYF | TGTGCCAGCAGCTTGAGCGGAGCCAAAAACATTCAGTACTTC
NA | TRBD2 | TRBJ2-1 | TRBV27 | CASSLVRAGSYNEQFF | TGTGCCAGCAGTTTAGTCCGAGCGGGAAGCTACAATGAGCAGTTCTTC
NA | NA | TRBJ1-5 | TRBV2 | CASSDRGSSNQPQHF | TGTGCCAGCAGTGATAGGGGGAGTAGCAATCAGCCCCAGCATTTT
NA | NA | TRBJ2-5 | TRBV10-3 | CAISESGTAQETQYF | TGTGCCATCAGTGAGTCAGGAACAGCACAAGAGACCCAGTACTTC
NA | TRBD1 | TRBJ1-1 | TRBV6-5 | CASSRGTGSNTEAFF | TGTGCCAGCAGCCGCGGGACAGGGTCAAACACTGAAGCTTTCTTT
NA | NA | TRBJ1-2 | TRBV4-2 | CASSQSRTEYGYTF | TGTGCCAGCAGCCAATCCCGGACAGAATATGGCTACACCTTC
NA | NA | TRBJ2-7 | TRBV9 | CASSPDSYEQYF | TGTGCCAGCAGCCCCGACTCCTACGAGCAGTACTTC
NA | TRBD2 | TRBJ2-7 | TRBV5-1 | CASSSEREGKYF | TGCGCCAGCAGCTCGGAGCGGGAGGGGAAGTACTTC
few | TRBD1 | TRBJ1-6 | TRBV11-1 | CASSRDRGGRSPLHF | TGTGCCAGCAGCCGGGACAGGGGTGGGAGGTCACCCCTCCACTTT
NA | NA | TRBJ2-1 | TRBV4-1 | CASSQAGTEQFF | TGCGCCAGCAGCCAAGCCGGGACAGAGCAGTTCTTC
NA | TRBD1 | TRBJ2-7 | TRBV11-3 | CASSFTGGREQYF | TGTGCCAGCAGCTTTACAGGGGGCCGCGAGCAGTACTTC
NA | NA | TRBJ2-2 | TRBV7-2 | CASSPRGGDTGELFF | TGTGCCAGCAGCCCACGAGGGGGGGACACCGGGGAGCTGTTTTTT
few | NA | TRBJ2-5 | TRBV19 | CASSVDRNQETQYF | TGTGCCAGTAGTGTGGACAGAAACCAAGAGACCCAGTACTTC
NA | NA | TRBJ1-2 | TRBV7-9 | CASSRGGVGYTF | TGTGCCAGCAGCCGCGGGGGCGTGGGTTACACCTTC
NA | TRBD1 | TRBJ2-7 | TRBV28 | CASSVPGQGYEQYF | TGTGCCAGCAGTGTACCGGGACAGGGGTACGAGCAGTACTTC
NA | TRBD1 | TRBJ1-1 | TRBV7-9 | CASSLAQGAGWTEAFF | TGTGCCAGCAGCTTAGCACAGGGGGCAGGGTGGACTGAAGCTTTCTTT
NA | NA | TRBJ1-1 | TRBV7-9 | CASSLFGPTGTEAFF | TGTGCCAGCAGCTTATTCGGCCCCACGGGCACTGAAGCTTTCTTT